The rows below give T cell receptor beta chains drawn from one sample of a study of T cell responses to AZD1222 COVID-19 vaccine. Generated by immunoSEQ multiplex PCR, the TCRdb table keeps only in-frame clones and is missing some. The sample lists roughly 120,000 clones, 65% to 90% occurring once. This material consisted of peripheral blood, taken on day 0 of AZD1222 vaccination. Receptors were obtained from an adult in good health. CDR3s include the opening cysteine and the closing phenylalanine or tryptophan. The order of the fields is J gene, V gene, CDR3 protein.

>TRBJ2-3|TRBV5-4
CASKRPGAADTQYF
>TRBJ1-4|TRBV2
CASSEARGGLTNEKLFF
>TRBJ1-5|TRBV19
CASSTQTAANQPQHF
>TRBJ2-7|TRBV7-9
CASSLDSGGRYLNYEQYF
>TRBJ1-5|TRBV28
CASSPMESNGAQHF
>TRBJ1-5|TRBV28
CASSRQGGNQPQHF
>TRBJ1-5|TRBV28
CASRLEGFGSHF
>TRBJ1-5|TRBV6-5
CASSPGTGGNQPQHF
>TRBJ2-7|TRBV18
CASSPLIGALYEQYF
>TRBJ2-7|TRBV19
CASSISGTGSSYEQYF
>TRBJ2-1|TRBV28
CASTLGGNNEQFF
>TRBJ2-4|TRBV9
CASSVGGLALNIQYF
>TRBJ1-5|TRBV6-1
CASSEAKTPQHF
>TRBJ2-3|TRBV4-2
CASSPGLAEGTQYF
>TRBJ1-4|TRBV6-2/TRBV6-3
CASSGAFNEKLFF
>TRBJ1-6|TRBV5-1
CASTLGGSNSPLHF
>TRBJ1-4|TRBV30
CAWALQLATNEKLFF
>TRBJ1-2|TRBV6-5
CASSYSDIRGYTF
>TRBJ2-3|TRBV6-5
CASSSSGTTDTQYF
>TRBJ1-2|TRBV2
CASRSGNNYGYTF
>TRBJ2-7|TRBV10-1
CASSPGTLMGYEQYF
>TRBJ1-1|TRBV6-1
CAIGPPGNTEAFF
>TRBJ1-1|TRBV7-9
CASSLSTGEGGAEAFF
>TRBJ2-3|TRBV11-2
CASSFLPLSTDTQYF
>TRBJ2-6|TRBV2
CASNPFSGANVLTF
>TRBJ2-5|TRBV18
CASSPMGTQIQETQYF
>TRBJ1-2|TRBV6-1
CASSDRTGSNGYTF
>TRBJ1-4|TRBV28
CASRNTVLNEKLFF
>TRBJ2-5|TRBV5-4
CASSDPTGYQETQYF
>TRBJ1-5|TRBV5-8
CASSLQGGGNQPQHF
>TRBJ1-2|TRBV19
CASSIESARPYYGYTF
>TRBJ2-3|TRBV6-2/TRBV6-3
CASGPTPGTGTSGRKRAQDTQYF
>TRBJ2-3|TRBV5-6
CASSGGLITDTQYF
>TRBJ1-6|TRBV7-9
CASSIRGLDSPLHF
>TRBJ1-6|TRBV4-3
CASSQEAIGSNSPLHF
>TRBJ2-3|TRBV18
CASSSGRITDTQYF
>TRBJ1-2|TRBV5-1
CASSLGANYGYTF
>TRBJ1-6|TRBV19
CASTVNSQYSPLHF
>TRBJ1-6|TRBV3-1/TRBV3-2
CASSQGDGAPLHF
>TRBJ2-4|TRBV5-8
CASSLGADTGGIQYF
>TRBJ2-4|TRBV4-1
CASSQDKVAAGGPGAKNIQYF
>TRBJ2-7|TRBV7-9
CASSLVAGPPYEQYF
>TRBJ1-6|TRBV4-2
CASSQDRGASYNSPLHF
>TRBJ1-6|TRBV27
CASTPIAANNSPLHF
>TRBJ1-2|TRBV7-2
CASRLGTAGYGYTF
>TRBJ2-1|TRBV11-3
CASSLHNEQFF
>TRBJ2-7|TRBV5-1
CASSLGPGSYEQYF
>TRBJ2-7|TRBV6-6
CASSYAGSNEQYF
>TRBJ1-2|TRBV6-5
CATNLGSGGYGYTF
>TRBJ2-2|TRBV7-9
CASSHLAGAHRWLFF
>TRBJ2-1|TRBV7-2
CASSLGPARGYNEQFF
>TRBJ1-3|TRBV2
CASTLLRGNGNTIYF
>TRBJ1-6|TRBV30
CAWRAANNSPLHF
>TRBJ1-5|TRBV28
CATTGGLGQPQHF
>TRBJ2-3|TRBV28
CASTTGGAVIDTQYF
>TRBJ2-7|TRBV12-3/TRBV12-4
CASSLAGTWEQYF
>TRBJ1-3|TRBV6-1
CASSEASGGRVSGNTIYF
>TRBJ1-2|TRBV5-6
CASSLRGARGYTF
>TRBJ2-1|TRBV19
CASNLGQGLNEQFF
>TRBJ2-6|TRBV27
CASRRTGNPWARANVLTF